Sequencing of this T cell receptor (beta chain) was carried out in a study of T cells in Graves' hyperthyroidism and ophthalmopathy. Study-level findings and limits: Model-based prediction identified ophthalmopathy a median 6.5 months prior to its onset. Ophthalmopathy and stable hyperthyroidism were separated by a 13 V-J model. Most thyroid clonotypes expanded above 0.001 were also detected in blood.

At least 3 on the Clinical Activity Score was recorded for ophthalmopathy patients, who also had NOSPECS grade at least 4 and duration under 3 months. Germline CDR1 is SEHNR and CDR2 is FQNEAQ (reference sequence). Germline trimming cut 8 bases from V and 5 bases from J; bases unmatched to any gene: 14. This CDR3 has 15 amino acids. Amplification targeted TCR beta CDR3 regions from RNA transcripts. A first-round RT-PCR of the TCR CDR3 used the HTBI primer set. TCRdb independently ran MiXCR on the multiplex PCR reads; one entry per CDR3 protein. The sample includes around 360,000 distinct CDR3 sequences, roughly 15% of them seen just once. This clonotype was seen a few times. The antigen is not known.

The rearrangement uses TRBV7-9 and TRBJ2-5; TRBD2 matches at 7 bases. This receptor was identified in a woman aged 60-75 years with Graves' ophthalmopathy. The sequenced material came from blood. The CDR3 region is CASVAREIFRETQYF. The CDR3 DNA reads as TGTGCCAGCGTAGCGCGGGAGATTTTTAGGGAGACCCAGTACTTC.